The rows below give T cell receptor beta chains drawn from one sample of a study of response to subunit inactivated influenza vaccine. One entry per CDR3 protein results from TCRdb running MiXCR on the RT-PCR reads. The repertoire has around 500,000 distinct CDR3 sequences, 9.5% to 12% of them found once; the top ten carry about 12%. This material consisted of PBMCs from blood, taken roughly 48 days after vaccination. The source of these receptors is a man aged 50-60 years who received an inactivated influenza vaccine. Each CDR3 is given with its conserved first and last residue. The D gene is left open where the match is weak. Only part of the rows carry a size: once, few, many, or a class if the clone is expanded.

TRBV7-9	NA	NA	TRBJ2-2	CASSNRGLPNFGELFF	TGTGCCAGCAGCAATAGGGGACTCCCGAACTTCGGGGAGCTGTTTTTT
TRBV6-2/TRBV6-3	NA	TRBD2	TRBJ2-1	CASSPSSGRGYNEQFF	TGTGCCAGCAGTCCGTCCAGCGGGAGAGGATACAATGAGCAGTTCTTC
TRBV5-1	NA	NA	TRBJ1-2	CASTYTGTPADMGYTF	TGCGCCAGCACTTACACCGGGACACCGGCCGATATGGGCTACACCTTC
TRBV20-1	NA	NA	TRBJ1-2	CSAALLGQSGGYTF	TGCAGTGCCGCCCTTTTGGGGCAAAGCGGTGGCTACACCTTC
TRBV25-1	few	NA	TRBJ2-7	CASSEWAGATGEQYF	TGTGCCAGCAGTGAATGGGCCGGGGCGACTGGGGAGCAGTACTTC
TRBV4-2	few	NA	TRBJ2-5	CASSQGLTRGPETQYF	TGTGCCAGCAGCCAAGGTCTAACCCGCGGCCCAGAGACCCAGTACTTC
TRBV7-9	NA	NA	TRBJ1-5	CASSSVGRGYYQPQHF	TGTGCCAGCAGCTCCGTGGGACGGGGATACTACCAGCCCCAGCATTTT
TRBV24-1	few	NA	TRBJ1-2	CATSDLAANYGYTF	TGTGCCACCAGTGATTTGGCAGCCAACTATGGCTACACCTTC
TRBV24-1	many	NA	TRBJ2-1	CATSDPSTGSYNEQFF	TGTGCCACCAGTGATCCATCGACAGGCTCCTACAATGAGCAGTTCTTC
TRBV29-1	NA	NA	TRBJ2-7	CSVEEADAYEQYF	TGCAGCGTTGAAGAGGCCGACGCCTACGAGCAGTACTTC
TRBV11-3	many	NA	TRBJ2-2	CASSLRGSGELFF	TGTGCCAGCAGCCTGAGGGGGTCCGGGGAGCTGTTTTTT
TRBV4-1	many	NA	TRBJ1-2	CASSRMTEANYGYTF	TGCGCCAGCAGCCGGATGACGGAAGCTAACTATGGCTACACCTTC
TRBV5-1	many	NA	TRBJ2-2	CASSLAPGIGTGELFF	TGCGCCAGCAGCTTGGCCCCAGGGATAGGCACCGGGGAGCTGTTTTTT
TRBV4-2	many	TRBD1	TRBJ1-6	CASSQGGQGWGNSPLHF	TGTGCCAGCAGCCAAGGAGGACAGGGATGGGGCAATTCACCCCTCCACTTT
TRBV7-2	many	TRBD1	TRBJ2-1	CASSLGGTASYNEQFF	TGTGCCAGCAGCTTAGGGGGGACAGCTTCCTACAATGAGCAGTTCTTC
TRBV5-1	NA	NA	TRBJ1-5	CASSLLGMANQPQHF	TGCGCCAGCAGCTTGTTAGGGATGGCCAATCAGCCCCAGCATTTT
TRBV12-3/TRBV12-4	many	TRBD2	TRBJ2-1	CASTLRLAGNNEQFF	TGTGCCAGCACCCTACGCCTAGCGGGAAACAATGAGCAGTTCTTC
TRBV20-1	NA	TRBD2	TRBJ2-1	CSATPTSGGSNEQFF	TGCAGTGCTACCCCGACTAGCGGGGGGAGTAATGAGCAGTTCTTC
TRBV6-1	many	NA	TRBJ1-5	CASRAGVRPQHF	TGTGCCAGCAGGGCCGGGGTTAGGCCCCAGCATTTT
TRBV7-8	few	TRBD2	TRBJ2-1	CASSFFPAGVHGEQFF	TGTGCCAGCAGCTTTTTTCCAGCGGGAGTTCATGGTGAGCAGTTCTTC
TRBV4-1	few	TRBD2	TRBJ2-7	CASSPSRVVLAAYEQYF	TGCGCCAGCAGCCCTTCGAGGGTTGTTCTAGCGGCCTACGAGCAGTACTTC
TRBV6-1	few	NA	TRBJ2-1	CASNAGNYNEQFF	TGTGCCAGCAATGCCGGGAATTACAATGAGCAGTTCTTC
TRBV20-1	few	TRBD2	TRBJ2-1	CSARDVTSGLNNEQFF	TGCAGTGCTAGAGATGTGACTAGCGGGCTAAACAATGAGCAGTTCTTC
TRBV12-3/TRBV12-4	few	NA	TRBJ2-1	CASSRDSEQFF	TGTGCCAGCAGTCGCGATTCTGAGCAGTTCTTC
TRBV7-9	few	TRBD1	TRBJ2-1	CASSFSGTGGTEQFF	TGTGCCAGCAGCTTTTCCGGGACAGGGGGCACTGAGCAGTTCTTC
TRBV4-3	many	NA	TRBJ1-4	CASSQEPKFGTGKLFF	TGCGCCAGCAGCCAAGAGCCCAAGTTTGGTACCGGAAAACTGTTTTTT